The source of this T cell receptor (beta chain) is a study of blood T cell repertoires in COVID-19. The CDR3 covers 13 residues. The trim removed 7 bases at V and 2 bases at J, leaving 6 bases unmatched. From germline, CDR1 is SQVTM and CDR2 ANQGSEA. The table came from immunoSEQ multiplex PCR; TCRdb's copy has only in-frame clones and leaves some out. The sample has roughly 500,000 clones; 88% are singletons. Source material: PBMCs or T cells enriched from blood (not recorded which). The chain employs TRBV29-1 and TRBJ2-7, with 9 bases fitting TRBD1. The source is a woman aged 40 to 50 who had recovered from COVID-19. The CDR3 is CSAGDRATYEQYF. The CDR3 DNA reads as TGCAGCGCTGGGGACAGGGCCACCTACGAGCAGTACTTC.